Each of the 17 T cell receptor beta chains below was sequenced from the same sample in a study of Ad26.COV2.S vaccination and SARS-CoV-2 variants. Profiling relied on immunoSEQ multiplex PCR, and the TCRdb table lists in-frame clones only, not all of them. The table records about 350,000 clones, roughly 89% of them present only once. The treatment denotes: approximately 18 received Ad26.COV2.S at low or high dose, single or two shots; about 5 received placebo; per-sample allocation not given. After the first vaccine or placebo injection, samples were drawn on day 63. The material sequenced was peripheral blood, taken in a trial of Ad26.COV2.S vaccine versus placebo. These TCRs come from a person aged 18 to 65 who received the Ad26.COV2.S COVID-19 vaccine or a placebo.

The gene calls are TRBV19 and TRBJ1-5; unclear D gene. This CDR3 is built from 15 residues. Germline CDR1 LNHDA, CDR2 SQIVND (reference sequence). V lost 6 bases, J lost 6 bases, and 18 bases lay in between. The CDR3 loop is CASSPPYSVGQPQHF. The CDR3 coding sequence is TGTGCCAGTAGCCCCCCCTATTCGGTTGGTCAGCCCCAGCATTTT. Full variable domain (outside the CDR3, taken from reference TRBV19 and TRBJ1-5): DGGITQSPKYLFRKEGQNVTLSCEQNLNHDAMYWYRQDPGQGLRLIYYSQIVNDFQKGDIAEGYSVSREKKESFPLTVTSAQKNPTAFYLCASSPPYSVGQPQHFGDGTRLSIL.

This rearrangement joins TRBV2 to TRBJ2-5; TRBD2 might be the D (5 bases). This CDR3 region has 14 residues. CDR1 and CDR2 (germline): SNHLY, FYNNEI. V gave up 7 bases and J gave up 2 bases, with 14 bases separating them. The CDR3 loop is CASTPDWSQETQYF. CDR3 bases: TGTGCCAGCACCCCGGACTGGTCACAAGAGACCCAGTACTTC. The full variable domain, in which reference TRBV2 and TRBJ2-5 provide the parts outside the CDR3, is EPEVTQTPSHQVTQMGQEVILRCVPISNHLYFYWYRQILGQKVEFLVSFYNNEISEKSEIFDDQFSVERPDGSNFTLKIRSTKLEDSAMYFCASTPDWSQETQYFGPGTRLLVL.

The V gene is TRBV20-1, the J gene TRBJ2-5; TRBD2 aligns across 16 bases. The CDR3 is 19 amino acids. With V trimmed by 3 bases and J by 4 bases, 14 bases remained unmatched. CDR1 is DFQATT, CDR2 SNEGSKA, per germline (reference sequence). In nucleotides, the CDR3 is TGCAGTGCTAGTTTCCCGGGACTAGCGGGGGGGCTCGGCGGAGAGACCCAGTACTTC. Encoded protein: CSASFPGLAGGLGGETQYF.

The chain uses TRBV10-3 and TRBJ2-1; D gene unclear. V was trimmed by 1 base and J by 4 bases, leaving 11 bases between them. Germline loops: CDR1 ENHRY, CDR2 SYGVKD. The CDR3 runs to 15 residues. The CDR3 region is CAISEWVEKYNEQFF. For the CDR3, the DNA is TGTGCCATCAGTGAGTGGGTAGAAAAATACAATGAGCAGTTCTTC.

V and J are TRBV5-1 and TRBJ2-7; no clear D. The V gene's germline CDR1 is SGHRS and CDR2 YFSETQ. This CDR3 has 11 residues. Trimming stripped 4 bases from V and 7 bases from J, with 9 bases between. CDR3 nucleotides: TGCGCCAGCAGCGACCTAAGGGAGCAGTACTTC. Its translation: CASSDLREQYF.

Notes on this clone: A junction boundary mismatches the germline segment, possibly from a read error. The CDR3 reads CSVEDRGRMDGYTF. The CDR3 DNA reads TGCAGCGTAGAAGACAGGGGGCGCATGGATGGCTACACCTTC. The chain carries TRBV29-1 and TRBJ1-2; 10 bases line up with TRBD1. The CDR3 sequence is 14 residues long. From germline, CDR1 is SQVTM and CDR2 ANQGSEA.

The chain couples TRBV19 to TRBJ1-1; D ambiguous. The ends were cut back, 5 bases at V and 3 bases at J, with 13 bases in the middle. The germline CDR1 and CDR2 sequences are LNHDA and SQIVND (reference sequence). The CDR3 sequence is 14 residues long. As DNA, the CDR3 is TGTGCCAGTAGTCCCGAGCGACGAGACACTGAAGCTTTCTTT. Encoded protein: CASSPERRDTEAFF.

The chain couples TRBV4-3 to TRBJ2-7; 8 nucleotides align to TRBD1. This CDR3 spans 14 amino acids. Germline values: CDR1 LGHNA, CDR2 YSLEER. Losses at the gene ends were 3 bases for V and 7 bases for J; bases not matched to a gene: 8. CDR3: CASSHTDRAGEQYF. The CDR3 DNA is TGCGCCAGCAGCCATACGGACAGGGCGGGGGAGCAGTACTTC.

V and J are TRBV4-1 and TRBJ1-1; 7 bases are a match to TRBD1. The CDR3 is 15 residues long. V trimming: 1 base; J trimming: 5 bases; junction bases outside the gene matches: 7. Germline loops: CDR1 MGHRA, CDR2 YSYEKL. The DNA of the CDR3 is TGCGCCAGCAGCCAAGTGCCAGGGGGGGAGACTGAAGCTTTCTTT. Protein sequence: CASSQVPGGETEAFF.

The gene calls are TRBV11-2 and TRBJ2-1; no reliable D call. The CDR3 is 14 residues long. Trimming stripped 2 bases from V and 6 bases from J, with 11 bases between. In germline, CDR1 is SGHAT, CDR2 FQNNGV. The CDR3 is CASSLNLVLNEQFF. The DNA of the CDR3 is TGTGCCAGCAGCTTAAATCTAGTACTCAATGAGCAGTTCTTC.

This clone appeared once. The rearrangement uses TRBV7-9 and TRBJ1-4; D uncertain. This CDR3 has 15 amino acids. With 0 bases removed from V and 2 bases from J, the gap between germline ends came to 7 bases. Germline V gene data show CDR1 as SEHNR and CDR2 as FQNEAQ (reference sequence). The CDR3 sequence is CASSLAGMTNEKLFF. The CDR3 nucleotides are TGTGCCAGCAGCTTAGCAGGAATGACTAATGAAAAACTGTTTTTT. The full variable domain, rest sourced from reference TRBV7-9 and TRBJ1-4, is DTGVSQNPRHKITKRGQNVTFRCDPISEHNRLYWYRQTLGQGPEFLTYFQNEAQLEKSRLLSDRFSAERPKGSFSTLEIQRTEQGDSAMYLCASSLAGMTNEKLFFGSGTQLSVL.

V is TRBV6-5 and J is TRBJ1-1; 7 nucleotides align to TRBD1. Germline V CDR1 and CDR2: MNHEY, SVGAGI. Trimming at V came to 6 bases and at J to 4 bases, leaving 8 bases not matched to a gene. This CDR3 has 14 residues. The CDR3 nucleotides are TGTGCCAGCAGCTATAGGACAGGTATCACTGAAGCTTTCTTT. This codes for CASSYRTGITEAFF.

This rearrangement joins TRBV20-1 to TRBJ1-1, with TRBD1 as a possible D gene (6 bases). Germline V lookup: CDR1 DFQATT, CDR2 SNEGSKA (reference sequence). Trimming stripped 3 bases from V and 4 bases from J, with 15 bases between. The CDR3 loop spans 14 amino acids. CDR3: CSASFQGPGTEAFF. CDR3 sequence (DNA): TGCAGTGCTAGTTTCCAGGGGCCCGGCACTGAAGCTTTCTTT.

The gene calls are TRBV30 and TRBJ1-5; possible D gene TRBD1, 6 bases. The ends were cut back, 1 base at V and 4 bases at J, with 14 bases in the middle. The CDR3 covers 15 residues. From germline, CDR1 is GTSNPN and CDR2 SVGIG (reference sequence). CDR3 DNA sequence: TGTGCCTGGAGTGCACAGGGTGGACGAAATCAGCCCCAGCATTTT. This gives the protein CAWSAQGGRNQPQHF.

The chain employs TRBV7-9 and TRBJ2-7; D is unclear. With 2 bases removed from V and 1 base from J, the gap between germline ends came to 6 bases. This CDR3 is built from 13 residues. The germline CDR1 and CDR2 sequences are SEHNR and FQNEAQ (reference sequence). CDR3 sequence reads: CASSLLGSYEQYF. The CDR3 nucleotides are TGTGCCAGCAGCTTACTAGGGTCCTACGAGCAGTACTTC.

This clone was recorded once. The CDR3 here is CASIPQGVQNGYTF. The CDR3 region has the DNA TGTGCCAGCATTCCACAGGGGGTGCAGAATGGCTACACCTTC. The genes are TRBV28 and TRBJ1-2; 8 positions agree with TRBD1. The V segment lost 7 bases and the J segment 6 bases; nucleotides outside the gene matches: 10. CDR1 and CDR2 (germline): MDHEN, SYDVKM. The CDR3 length is 14 residues.

The chain has TRBV13 and TRBJ2-7; TRBD2 agrees at 7 bases. Germline-derived CDR1 and CDR2 are PRHDT and FYEKMQ (reference sequence). The CDR3 length is 16 residues. With V trimmed by 5 bases and J by 0 bases, 10 bases remained unmatched. CDR3 residues: CASSQAASGYSYEQYF. The CDR3 nucleotides are TGTGCCAGCAGCCAAGCGGCTAGCGGATACTCCTACGAGCAGTACTTC.